The clone carrying this T cell receptor (beta chain) was seen many times. These data originate in a study of T-cell reconstitution after alpha-beta-depleted transplantation in children. Preparing the TCRbeta library involved the use of unique molecular identifiers. TCRdb used MiXCR to reprocess the PCR reads, holding one entry per CDR3 protein. The sample lists hundreds of thousands of distinct CDR3 sequences; 11% were seen once. V was pared by 3 bases and J by 5 bases, with 4 bases of the junction left unmatched. From germline, CDR1 is SEHNR and CDR2 FQNEAQ (reference sequence). The CDR3 sequence is 13 residues long.

The chain employs TRBV7-9 and TRBJ2-7, with 7 positions matching TRBD1. The starting material was PBMCs, obtained before TCRalphabeta/CD19-depleted stem cell transplant. The receptor was isolated from a child under two years old with acute myeloid leukemia, due to receive a stem cell transplant. The CDR3 DNA sequence: TGTGCCAGCAGCTTTACAGGGGCTCACGAGCAGTACTTC. Translation: CASSFTGAHEQYF.